This TCR beta chain was sequenced in a study of lymphopenia after photon versus proton radiotherapy (dated by TCRdb to the late 2010s). At the level of the whole study: Photon and proton radiation therapy were compared by the study for their immunological effects in patients with gastrointestinal tumors who developed high-grade lymphopenia. A cohort of around 18 patients with gastrointestinal tumors who received either photon or proton therapy and subsequently developed lymphopenia was included. The study aimed to characterize how the two radiation modalities differ in their impact on the immune system.

This clone was found once. Its antigen specificity is not known. Within one base of it there is no much larger clone, and no base qualities were kept. The CDR1 and CDR2 encoded by the germline V gene are MDHEN and SYDVKM. The CDR3 measures 13 amino acids from cysteine to phenylalanine. Of all the DNA, just the CDR3 is kept, 39 bases in frame from base 1. The germline ends are 6 bases apart after V is trimmed by 3 bases and J by 1 base. The library was made by the immunoSEQ multiplex PCR assay. T cell repertoires were profiled with deep sequencing of rearranged TCR beta loci together with multiparametric flow cytometry. TCRdb took this table from immuneACCESS and kept in-frame rearrangements with V and J called. Such tables lack part of the clones; where checked against another copy, unresolved V genes explain under half of the gap, and the rest is unexplained. Counted in this sample were about 30,000 clones; roughly 94% of them appeared once. The top ten clonotypes cover around 0.72% of the sample.

The study at large found these results: During treatment, patients who received photon therapy lost naive T cells and TCR diversity and gained effector/memory populations, whereas patients who received proton therapy remained relatively stable. The survival association was assessed only in patients who died, and better survival with proton therapy was presented by the authors as a possibility rather than a demonstrated result. After the lymphocyte count nadir, photon-treated repertoires showed oligoclonal expansion, especially of CD8+ Temra cells, which drove the drop in diversity. Across the cohort, an inverse correlation was found between a larger post-nadir drop in TCR diversity and overall survival time among patients who died.

Sample: peripheral blood, taken from a patient treated with photon-based radiotherapy. This chain joins TRBV28 to TRBJ1-2; the D gene lacks a confident call. The receptor was isolated from a woman aged 45-65 years with cholangiocarcinoma. The CDR3 loop reads CASSLVSNYGYTF. The DNA reads as follows: TGTGCCAGCAGTTTGGTCAGTAACTATGGCTACACCTTC.